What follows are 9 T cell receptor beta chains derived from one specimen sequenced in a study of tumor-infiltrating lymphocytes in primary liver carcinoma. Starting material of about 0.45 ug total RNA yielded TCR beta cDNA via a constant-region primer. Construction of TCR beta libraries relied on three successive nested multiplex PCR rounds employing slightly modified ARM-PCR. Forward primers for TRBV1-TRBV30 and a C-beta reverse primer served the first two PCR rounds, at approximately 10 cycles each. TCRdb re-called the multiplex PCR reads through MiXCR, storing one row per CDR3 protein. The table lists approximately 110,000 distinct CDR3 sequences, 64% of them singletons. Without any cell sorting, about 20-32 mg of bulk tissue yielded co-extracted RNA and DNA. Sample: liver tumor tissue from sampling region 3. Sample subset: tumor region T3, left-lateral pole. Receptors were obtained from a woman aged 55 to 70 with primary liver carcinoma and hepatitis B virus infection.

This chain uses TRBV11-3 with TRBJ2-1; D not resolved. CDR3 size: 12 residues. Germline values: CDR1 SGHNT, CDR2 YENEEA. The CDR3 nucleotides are TGTGCAGGCAACTTAGAAGGGAATGAGCAGTTCTTC. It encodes CAGNLEGNEQFF.

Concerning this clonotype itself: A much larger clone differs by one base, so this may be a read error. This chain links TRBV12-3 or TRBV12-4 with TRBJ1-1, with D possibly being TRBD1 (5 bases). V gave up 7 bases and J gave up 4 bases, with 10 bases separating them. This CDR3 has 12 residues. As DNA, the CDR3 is TGTGCCAGCACCATAAGGGGCACTGAAGCTTTCTTT. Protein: CASTIRGTEAFF.

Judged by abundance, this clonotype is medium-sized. For the CDR3, the DNA is TGTGCCAGCAGCCCAAGATTAGATACGCAGTATTTT. It encodes CASSPRLDTQYF. The V call is TRBV11-3, the J call TRBJ2-3; D not certain. V was cut by 5 bases and J by 5 bases, with 8 bases left in between. Germline V gene sequence: CDR1 SGHNT, CDR2 YENEEA. CDR3 length equals 12 residues.

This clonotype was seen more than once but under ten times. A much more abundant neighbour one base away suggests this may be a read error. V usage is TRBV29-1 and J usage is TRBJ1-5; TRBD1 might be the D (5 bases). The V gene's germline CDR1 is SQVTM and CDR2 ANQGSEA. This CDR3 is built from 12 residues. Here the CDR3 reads CSVGQTNQPRHF. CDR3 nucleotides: TGCAGCGTTGGACAGACCAATCAGCCCCGGCATTTT.

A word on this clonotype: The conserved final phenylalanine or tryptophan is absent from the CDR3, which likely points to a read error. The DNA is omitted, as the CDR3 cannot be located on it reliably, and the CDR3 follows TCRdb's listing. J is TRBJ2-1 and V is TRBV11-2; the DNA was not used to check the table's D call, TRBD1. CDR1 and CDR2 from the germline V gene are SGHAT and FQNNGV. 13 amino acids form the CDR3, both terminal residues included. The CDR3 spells CASSVGGQTMSSS.

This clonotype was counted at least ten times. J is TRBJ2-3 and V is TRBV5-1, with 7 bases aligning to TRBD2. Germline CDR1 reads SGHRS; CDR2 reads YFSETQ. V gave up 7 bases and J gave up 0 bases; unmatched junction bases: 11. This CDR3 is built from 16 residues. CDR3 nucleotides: TGCGCCAGCCGAAGGGGTGGCGGGAGTAGCACAGATACGCAGTATTTT. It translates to CASRRGGGSSTDTQYF.

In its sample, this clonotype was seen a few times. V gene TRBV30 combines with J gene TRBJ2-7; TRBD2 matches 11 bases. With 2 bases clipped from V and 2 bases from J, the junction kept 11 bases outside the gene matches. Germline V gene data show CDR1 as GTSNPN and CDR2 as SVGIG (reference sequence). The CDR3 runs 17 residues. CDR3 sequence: CAWSTGTSGGGAYEQYF. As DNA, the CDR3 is TGTGCCTGGAGTACCGGGACTAGCGGAGGAGGCGCCTACGAGCAGTACTTC.

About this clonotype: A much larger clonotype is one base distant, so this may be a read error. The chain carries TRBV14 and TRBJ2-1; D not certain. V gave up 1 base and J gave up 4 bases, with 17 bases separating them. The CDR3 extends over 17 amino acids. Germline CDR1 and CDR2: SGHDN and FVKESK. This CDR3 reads CASSQGWSSPPYNEQFF. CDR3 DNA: TGTGCCAGCAGCCAAGGATGGAGCTCCCCCCCGTACAATGAGCAGTTCTTC. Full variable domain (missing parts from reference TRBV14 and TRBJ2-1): EAGVTQFPSHSVIEKGQTVTLRCDPISGHDNLYWYRRVMGKEIKFLLHFVKESKQDESGMPNNRFLAERTGGTYSTLKVQPAELEDSGVYFCASSQGWSSPPYNEQFFGPGTRLTVL.

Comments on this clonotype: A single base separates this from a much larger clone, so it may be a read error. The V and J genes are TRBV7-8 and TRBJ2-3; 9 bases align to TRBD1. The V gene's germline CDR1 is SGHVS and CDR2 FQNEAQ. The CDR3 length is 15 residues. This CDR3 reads CTSSLDRGYTDTQYF. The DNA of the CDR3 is TGTACCAGCAGCTTAGACAGGGGGTACACAGATACGCAGTATTTT.